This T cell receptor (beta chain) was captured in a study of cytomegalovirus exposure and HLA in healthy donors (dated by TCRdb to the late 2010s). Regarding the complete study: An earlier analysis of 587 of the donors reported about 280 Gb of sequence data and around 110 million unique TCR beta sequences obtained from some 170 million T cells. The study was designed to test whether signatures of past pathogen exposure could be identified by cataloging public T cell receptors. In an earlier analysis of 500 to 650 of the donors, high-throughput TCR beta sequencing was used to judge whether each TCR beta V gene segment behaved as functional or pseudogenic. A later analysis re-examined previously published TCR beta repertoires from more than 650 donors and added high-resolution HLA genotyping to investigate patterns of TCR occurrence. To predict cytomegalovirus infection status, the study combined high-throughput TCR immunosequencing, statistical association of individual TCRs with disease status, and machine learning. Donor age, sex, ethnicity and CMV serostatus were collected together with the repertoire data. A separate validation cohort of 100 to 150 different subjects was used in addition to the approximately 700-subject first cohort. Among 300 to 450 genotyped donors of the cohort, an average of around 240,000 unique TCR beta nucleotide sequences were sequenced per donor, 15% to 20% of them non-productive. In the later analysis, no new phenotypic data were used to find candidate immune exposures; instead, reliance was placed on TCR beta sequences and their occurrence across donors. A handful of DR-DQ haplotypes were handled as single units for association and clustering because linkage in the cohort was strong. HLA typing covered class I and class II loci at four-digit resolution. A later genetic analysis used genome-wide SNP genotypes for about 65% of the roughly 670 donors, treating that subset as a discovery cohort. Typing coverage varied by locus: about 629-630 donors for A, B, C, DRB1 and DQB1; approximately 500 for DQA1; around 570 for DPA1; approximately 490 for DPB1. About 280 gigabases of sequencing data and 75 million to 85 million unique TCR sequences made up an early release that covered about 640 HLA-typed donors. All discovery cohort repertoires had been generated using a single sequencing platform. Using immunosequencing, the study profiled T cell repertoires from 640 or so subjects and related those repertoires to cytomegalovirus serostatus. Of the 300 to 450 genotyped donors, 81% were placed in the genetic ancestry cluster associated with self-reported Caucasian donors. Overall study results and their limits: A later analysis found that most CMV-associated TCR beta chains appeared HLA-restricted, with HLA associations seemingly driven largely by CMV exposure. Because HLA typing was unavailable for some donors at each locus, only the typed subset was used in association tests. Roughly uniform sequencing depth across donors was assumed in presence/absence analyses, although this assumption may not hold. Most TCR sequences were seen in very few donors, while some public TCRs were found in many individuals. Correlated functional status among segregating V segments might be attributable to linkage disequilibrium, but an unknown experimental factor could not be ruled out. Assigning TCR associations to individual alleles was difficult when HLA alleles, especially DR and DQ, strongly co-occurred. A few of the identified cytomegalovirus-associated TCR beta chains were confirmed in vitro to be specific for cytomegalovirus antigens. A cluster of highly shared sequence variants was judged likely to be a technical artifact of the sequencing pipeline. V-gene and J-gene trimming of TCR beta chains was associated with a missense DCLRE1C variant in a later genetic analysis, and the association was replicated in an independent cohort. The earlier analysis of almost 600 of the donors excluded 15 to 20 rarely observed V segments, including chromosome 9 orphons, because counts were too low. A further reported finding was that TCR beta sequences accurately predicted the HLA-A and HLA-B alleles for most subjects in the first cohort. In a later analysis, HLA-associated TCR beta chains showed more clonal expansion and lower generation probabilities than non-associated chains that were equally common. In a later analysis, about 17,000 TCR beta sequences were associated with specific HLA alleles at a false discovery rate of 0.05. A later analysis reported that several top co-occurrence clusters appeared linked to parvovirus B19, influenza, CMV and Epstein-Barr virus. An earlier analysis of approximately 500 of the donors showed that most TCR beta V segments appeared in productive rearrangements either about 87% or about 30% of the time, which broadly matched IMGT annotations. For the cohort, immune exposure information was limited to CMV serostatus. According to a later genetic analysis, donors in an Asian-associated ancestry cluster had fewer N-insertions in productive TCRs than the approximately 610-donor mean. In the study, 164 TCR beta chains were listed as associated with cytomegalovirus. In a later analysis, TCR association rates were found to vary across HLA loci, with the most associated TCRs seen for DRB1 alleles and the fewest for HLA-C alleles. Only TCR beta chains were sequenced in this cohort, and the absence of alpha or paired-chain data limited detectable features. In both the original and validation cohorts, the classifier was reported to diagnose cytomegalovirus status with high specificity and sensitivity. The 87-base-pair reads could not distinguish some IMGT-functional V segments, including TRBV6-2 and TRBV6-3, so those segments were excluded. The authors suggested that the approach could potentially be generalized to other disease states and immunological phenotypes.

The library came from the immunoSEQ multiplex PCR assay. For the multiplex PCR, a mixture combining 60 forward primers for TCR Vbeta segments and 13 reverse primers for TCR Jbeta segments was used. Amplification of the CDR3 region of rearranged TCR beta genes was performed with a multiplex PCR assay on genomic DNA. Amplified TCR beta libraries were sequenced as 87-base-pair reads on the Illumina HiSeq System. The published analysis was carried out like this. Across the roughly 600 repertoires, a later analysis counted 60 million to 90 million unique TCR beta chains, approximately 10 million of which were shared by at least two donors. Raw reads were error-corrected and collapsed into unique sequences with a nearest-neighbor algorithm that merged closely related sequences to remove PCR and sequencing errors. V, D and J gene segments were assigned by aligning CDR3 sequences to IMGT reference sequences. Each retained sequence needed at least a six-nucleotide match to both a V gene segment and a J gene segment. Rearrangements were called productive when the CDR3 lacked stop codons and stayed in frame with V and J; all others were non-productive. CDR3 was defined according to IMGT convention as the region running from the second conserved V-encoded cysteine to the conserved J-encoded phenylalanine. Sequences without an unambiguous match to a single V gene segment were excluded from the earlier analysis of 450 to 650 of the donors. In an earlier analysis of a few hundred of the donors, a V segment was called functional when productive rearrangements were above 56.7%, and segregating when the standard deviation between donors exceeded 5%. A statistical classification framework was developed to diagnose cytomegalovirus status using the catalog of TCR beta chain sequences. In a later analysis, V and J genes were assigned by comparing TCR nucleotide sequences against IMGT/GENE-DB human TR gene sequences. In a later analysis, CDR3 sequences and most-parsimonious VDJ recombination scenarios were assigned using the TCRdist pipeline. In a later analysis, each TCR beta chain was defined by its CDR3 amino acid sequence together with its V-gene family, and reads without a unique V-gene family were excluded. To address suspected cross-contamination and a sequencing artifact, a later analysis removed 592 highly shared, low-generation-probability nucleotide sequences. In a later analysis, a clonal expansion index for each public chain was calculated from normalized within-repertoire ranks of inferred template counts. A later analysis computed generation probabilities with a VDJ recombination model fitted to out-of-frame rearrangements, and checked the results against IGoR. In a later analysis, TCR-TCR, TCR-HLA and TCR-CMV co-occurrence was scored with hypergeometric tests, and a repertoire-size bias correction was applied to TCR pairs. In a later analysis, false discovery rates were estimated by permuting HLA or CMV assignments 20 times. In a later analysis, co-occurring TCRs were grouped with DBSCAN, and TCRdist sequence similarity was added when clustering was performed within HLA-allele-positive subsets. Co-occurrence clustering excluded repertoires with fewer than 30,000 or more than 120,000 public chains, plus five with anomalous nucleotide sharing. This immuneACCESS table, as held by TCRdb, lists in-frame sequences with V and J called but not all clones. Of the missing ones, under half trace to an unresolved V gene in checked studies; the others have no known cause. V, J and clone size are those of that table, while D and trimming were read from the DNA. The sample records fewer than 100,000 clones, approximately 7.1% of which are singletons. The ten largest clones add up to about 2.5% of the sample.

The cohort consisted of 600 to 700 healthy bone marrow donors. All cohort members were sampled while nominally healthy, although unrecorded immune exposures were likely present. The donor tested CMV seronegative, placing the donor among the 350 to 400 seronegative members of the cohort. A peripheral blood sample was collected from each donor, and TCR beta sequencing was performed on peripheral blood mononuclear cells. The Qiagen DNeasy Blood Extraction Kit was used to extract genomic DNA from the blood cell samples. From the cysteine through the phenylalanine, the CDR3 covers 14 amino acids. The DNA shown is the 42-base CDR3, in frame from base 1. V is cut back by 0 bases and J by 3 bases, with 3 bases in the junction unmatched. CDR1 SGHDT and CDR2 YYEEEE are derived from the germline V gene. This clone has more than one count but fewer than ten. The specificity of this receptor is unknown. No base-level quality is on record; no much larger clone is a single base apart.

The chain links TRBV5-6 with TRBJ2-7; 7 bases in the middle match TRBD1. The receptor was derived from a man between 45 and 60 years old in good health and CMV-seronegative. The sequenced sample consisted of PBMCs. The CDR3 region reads CASSLGDRVYEQYF. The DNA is TGTGCCAGCAGCTTGGGAGACAGGGTCTACGAGCAGTACTTC.